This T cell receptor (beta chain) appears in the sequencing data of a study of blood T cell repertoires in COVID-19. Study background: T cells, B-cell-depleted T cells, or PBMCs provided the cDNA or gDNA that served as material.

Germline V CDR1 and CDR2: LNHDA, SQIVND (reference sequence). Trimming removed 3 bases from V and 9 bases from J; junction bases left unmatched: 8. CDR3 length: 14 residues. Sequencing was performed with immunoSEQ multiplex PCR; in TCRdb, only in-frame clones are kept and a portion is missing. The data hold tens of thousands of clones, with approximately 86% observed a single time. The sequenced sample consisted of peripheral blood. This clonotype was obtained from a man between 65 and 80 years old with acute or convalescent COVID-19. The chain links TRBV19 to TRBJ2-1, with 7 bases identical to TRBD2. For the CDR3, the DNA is TGTGCCAGTAGTATTCGACGGGGGGAGGGTGAGCAGTTCTTC. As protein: CASSIRRGEGEQFF. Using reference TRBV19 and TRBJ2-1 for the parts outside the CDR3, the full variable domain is DGGITQSPKYLFRKEGQNVTLSCEQNLNHDAMYWYRQDPGQGLRLIYYSQIVNDFQKGDIAEGYSVSREKKESFPLTVTSAQKNPTAFYLCASSIRRGEGEQFFGPGTRLTVL.